The 9 T cell receptor beta chains below were found in one sample sequenced in a study of blood T cell repertoires in COVID-19 (dated by TCRdb to the early 2020s). Libraries were constructed by the immunoSEQ multiplex PCR assay. Drawn from immuneACCESS, this table holds only the in-frame rearrangements with V and J called that TCRdb kept. Clones are partly lost; checked studies trace under half to an unresolved V gene and leave the rest unexplained. In all, the sample holds some 9,000 clones, and approximately 91% of those were seen once. The ten most abundant clones make up about 4.2% of the sample. Sequencing used peripheral blood. These receptors originate from a woman in her forties or fifties with active COVID-19.

The chain uses TRBV19 and TRBJ2-1; TRBD2 matches 8 bases. Per germline, CDR1 LNHDA and CDR2 SQIVND (reference sequence). CDR3 size: 15 residues. The ends lost 3 bases at V and 7 bases at J; junction bases unmatched: 8. The CDR3 coding sequence is TGTGCCAGTAGTATGACGGGAGGGGTGGGGAATGAGCAGTTCTTC. This codes for CASSMTGGVGNEQFF.

The chain joins TRBV3-1 (or the pseudogene TRBV3-2) to TRBJ2-5; D unresolved. The CDR3 has 12 residues. Germline values: CDR1 LGHDT, CDR2 YNNKEL (reference sequence). V lost 1 base, J lost 7 bases, and 7 bases lay in between. The CDR3 coding sequence is TGTGCCAGCAGCCAAGGTCCGGGGACCCAGTACTTC. This encodes CASSQGPGTQYF.

The chain carries TRBV7-6 and TRBJ2-7; unclear D gene. From germline, CDR1 is SGHVS and CDR2 FNYEAQ. The length of the CDR3 is 15 residues. Deletions cut 4 bases from V and 0 bases from J, with 13 bases between. CDR3 DNA: TGTGCCAGCAGCTCACGTGCACTGAGCTCCTACGAGCAGTACTTC. Translated: CASSSRALSSYEQYF. Supplemented by reference TRBV7-6 and TRBJ2-7, the full variable domain reads GAGVSQSPRYKVTKRGQDVALRCDPISGHVSLYWYRQALGQGPEFLTYFNYEAQQDKSGLPNDRFSAERPEGSISTLTIQRTEQRDSAMYRCASSSRALSSYEQYFGPGTRLTVT.

V gene TRBV6-2 or TRBV6-3 combines with J gene TRBJ2-7; 8 bases agree with TRBD1. The V and J ends lost 0 bases and 1 base, in that order; junction bases with no gene match: 8. Germline CDR1 and CDR2: MNHEY and SVGEGT. This CDR3 region has 17 residues. The CDR3 DNA sequence: TGTGCCAGCAGTTACTCGACCGGGACAGGCGGATCCTACGAGCAGTACTTC. Translated: CASSYSTGTGGSYEQYF.

This chain connects TRBV5-1 to TRBJ1-2; the match to TRBD1 covers 9 bases. CDR1 is SGHRS and CDR2 is YFSETQ in the germline V gene. There are 14 residues in the CDR3. The V gene end was trimmed by 4 bases and the J gene end by 5 bases; junction bases not matched to a gene: 6. The CDR3 spells CASSTGTGPYGYTF. Written as DNA, the CDR3 is TGCGCCAGCAGCACGGGGACAGGGCCTTATGGCTACACCTTC.

The chain combines TRBV2 with TRBJ2-7, with D tentatively TRBD2 (6 bases). Germline V CDR1 and CDR2: SNHLY, FYNNEI. Trimming left V 4 bases short and J 3 bases short, with 10 bases between. This CDR3 region has 13 residues. The CDR3 coding sequence is TGTGCCAGCAGTGTTGGACTAAACTACGAGCAGTACTTC. Its protein is CASSVGLNYEQYF.

This chain connects TRBV29-1 to TRBJ2-3; 9 bases align to TRBD2. Unmatched junction bases numbered 13, after V lost 0 bases and J lost 6 bases. Germline CDR1 SQVTM, CDR2 ANQGSEA. There are 17 residues in the CDR3. CDR3 DNA: TGCAGCGTTGAAGATGCCCGGCTAGCGGGATCGTCGGATACGCAGTATTTT. Amino acid sequence: CSVEDARLAGSSDTQYF.

The V and J genes are TRBV3-1 (or the pseudogene TRBV3-2) and TRBJ1-3, with D perhaps matching TRBD1 (5 bases). The V gene's germline CDR1 is LGHDT and CDR2 YNNKEL (reference sequence). This CDR3 is 16 amino acids long. V was pared by 0 bases and J by 2 bases, with 11 bases between. CDR3: CASSQDLGHTGNTIYF. The CDR3, as DNA: TGTGCCAGCAGCCAAGATCTGGGGCACACTGGAAACACCATATATTTT.

The CDR3 is CASSLDPGGPYEQYF. The CDR3 nucleotides read TGTGCCAGCAGCTTGGATCCGGGAGGGCCTTACGAGCAGTACTTC. The gene calls are TRBV5-5 and TRBJ2-7, with TRBD2 identical over 8 bases. V shed 0 bases, J shed 4 bases, and the junction held 6 bases outside the gene matches. The CDR3 has 15 amino acids. The germline CDR1 and CDR2 sequences are SGHKS and YYEKEE (reference sequence).